This is a list of T cell receptor beta chains from one sample in a study of STAT5B mutations in CD4+ large granular lymphocyte leukemia. The method was immunoSEQ multiplex PCR; TCRdb's version includes in-frame clones alone and lacks a portion of them. The table shows 45,000 to 50,000 clones, with approximately 84% occurring only once. Sequenced: CD4+ T cells from blood buffy coats. Source of these receptors: a human donor in good health. The CDR3 runs from the conserved cysteine through the conserved F or W. Fields, in order: V gene, D gene, clone size, J gene, CDR3 protein, CDR3 DNA. The D gene is left open where the match is weak. For some rows the clone size is stated as once, few or many, or as a class when expanded; others skip it.

>TRBV19|TRBD2|.|TRBJ2-3
CASSTGTSGTDTQYF
TGTGCCAGTAGTACTGGGACTAGCGGTACAGATACGCAGTATTTT
>TRBV6-6|.|.|TRBJ1-4
CASSYRGDEKLFF
TGTGCCAGCAGTTACAGGGGGGATGAAAAACTGTTTTTT
>TRBV6-5|.|few|TRBJ1-1
CASKNRGVDTEAFF
TGTGCCAGCAAAAATCGGGGGGTTGACACTGAAGCTTTCTTT
>TRBV4-1|.|.|TRBJ1-1
CASRGLGGRGAFF
TGCGCCAGCAGAGGTTTGGGGGGGCGCGGGGCTTTCTTT
>TRBV4-1|.|.|TRBJ1-2
CASSQDGGANYGYTF
TGCGCCAGCAGCCAAGATGGGGGGGCTAACTATGGCTACACCTTC
>TRBV5-1|.|once|TRBJ2-5
CASSVGLGETQYF
TGCGCCAGCAGCGTAGGGCTTGGGGAGACCCAGTACTTC
>TRBV10-1|TRBD2|.|TRBJ2-1
CASSESASGFGSEQFF
TGCGCCAGCAGTGAGTCGGCTAGCGGCTTTGGGAGTGAGCAGTTCTTC
>TRBV1|.|.|TRBJ2-7
CTSSRVGGDSEQYF
TGCACCAGCAGTAGAGTTGGCGGGGATAGTGAGCAGTACTTC
>TRBV9|.|.|TRBJ1-2
CASSVNYGYTF
TGTGCCAGCAGCGTAAACTATGGCTACACCTTC
>TRBV28|TRBD1|once|TRBJ1-2
CASRLFRGQASFYGYTF
TGTGCCAGCAGACTTTTTCGTGGACAGGCTTCTTTCTATGGCTACACCTTC
>TRBV5-6|.|.|TRBJ1-4
CASSEDIRGRGEKLFF
TGTGCCAGCAGCGAGGATATCCGGGGAAGAGGTGAAAAACTGTTTTTT
>TRBV7-3|TRBD1|once|TRBJ1-1
CASSPRQGLNTEAFF
TGTGCCAGCAGCCCGAGACAGGGCTTGAACACTGAAGCTTTCTTT
>TRBV10-1|TRBD1|.|TRBJ2-7
CASSPGTGGSYEQYF
TGCGCCAGCAGCCCCGGGACAGGGGGCTCCTACGAGCAGTACTTC
>TRBV30|TRBD1|.|TRBJ2-1
CAWSADREIYNEQFF
TGTGCCTGGAGCGCCGACAGGGAAATCTACAATGAGCAGTTCTTC
>TRBV5-1|TRBD2|few|TRBJ2-7
CASSLGELAGVDEQYF
TGCGCCAGCAGCTTGGGGGAATTAGCGGGAGTCGACGAGCAGTACTTC
>TRBV30|.|.|TRBJ1-2
CAWNRQSVGVYGYTF
TGTGCCTGGAACCGACAGTCGGTTGGGGTCTATGGCTACACCTTC
>TRBV2|.|.|TRBJ1-4
CASSSSGKNEKLFF
TGTGCCAGCAGTAGCTCGGGGAAGAACGAAAAACTGTTTTTT
>TRBV5-1|.|.|TRBJ1-3
CASSLDVQYGNTIYF
TGCGCCAGCAGCTTGGATGTCCAGTACGGAAACACCATATATTTT
>TRBV7-3|.|.|TRBJ2-3
CASSLSLGQEISYDTDTQYF
TGTGCCAGCAGCTTAAGCCTGGGGCAGGAAATTTCTTACGACACAGATACGCAGTATTTT
>TRBV7-9|.|few|TRBJ1-2
CASNQKLGGFGYTF
TGTGCCAGCAACCAAAAACTGGGGGGCTTTGGCTACACCTTC
>TRBV14|.|.|TRBJ2-7
CASSRSLQGYEQYF
TGTGCCAGCAGCCGCTCCCTCCAGGGATACGAGCAGTACTTC
>TRBV6-1|TRBD1|.|TRBJ2-7
CASSVRGQPYEQYF
TGTGCCAGCAGTGTCCGGGGACAGCCGTACGAGCAGTACTTC
>TRBV7-3|.|.|TRBJ2-1
CASSLLAYNEQFF
TGTGCCAGCAGCTTATTAGCTTACAATGAGCAGTTCTTC
>TRBV6-5|.|.|TRBJ1-5
CASSYSINQPQHF
TGTGCCAGCAGTTACTCGATTAACCAGCCCCAGCATTTT
>TRBV30|.|.|TRBJ2-5
CAWSVRRSETQYF
TGTGCCTGGAGTGTGCGACGGTCAGAGACCCAGTACTTC
>TRBV30|.|.|TRBJ1-2
CAWSSTTANYGYTF
TGTGCCTGGAGTAGTACGACAGCTAACTATGGCTACACCTTC
>TRBV29-1|.|once|TRBJ1-2
CSVDREVYGYTF
TGCAGCGTTGACAGGGAAGTCTATGGCTACACCTTC
>TRBV11-3|.|.|TRBJ1-1
CASSLSGYGTEAFF
TGTGCCAGCAGCTTGTCTGGATACGGCACTGAAGCTTTCTTT
>TRBV14|.|once|TRBJ2-1
CASSPLGGGWEQFF
TGTGCCAGCAGCCCTCTAGGGGGAGGATGGGAGCAGTTCTTC
>TRBV2|.|.|TRBJ2-3
CASSYGRDADTQYF
TGTGCCAGCAGCTACGGGAGAGATGCAGATACGCAGTATTTT
>TRBV5-1|.|.|TRBJ2-1
CASSTGRMSSYNEQFF
TGCGCCAGCAGCACCGGACGGATGAGCTCCTACAATGAGCAGTTCTTC
>TRBV9|TRBD2|once|TRBJ2-1
CASSVDPSGRDEQFF
TGTGCCAGCAGCGTAGATCCTAGCGGGAGGGATGAGCAGTTCTTC
>TRBV7-3|TRBD2|.|TRBJ2-3
CASSPGAGGATDTQYF
TGTGCCAGCAGCCCTGGTGCGGGAGGAGCCACAGATACGCAGTATTTT
>TRBV4-1|.|.|TRBJ2-7
CASSQPTRSYEQYF
TGCGCCAGCAGCCAACCGACACGCTCCTACGAGCAGTACTTC
>TRBV7-3|TRBD2|.|TRBJ2-1
CASSLRGLADEQFF
TGTGCCAGCAGCCTTCGGGGACTAGCGGATGAGCAGTTCTTC
>TRBV5-4|.|.|TRBJ1-1
CASTASGNTEAFF
TGTGCCAGCACCGCTTCGGGGAACACTGAAGCTTTCTTT
>TRBV4-1|.|.|TRBJ1-1
CASSQAVLRAVNTEAFF
TGCGCCAGCAGCCAAGCGGTGCTCCGGGCCGTGAACACTGAAGCTTTCTTT
>TRBV6-1|.|.|TRBJ1-5
CASSIRGGGQPQHF
TGTGCCAGCAGTATCCGCGGGGGGGGGCAGCCCCAGCATTTT
>TRBV4-2|.|.|TRBJ2-2
CASSQESGLTGELFF
TGTGCCAGCAGCCAAGAAAGCGGCCTCACGGGGGAGCTGTTTTTT
>TRBV6-6|.|.|TRBJ1-2
CASSPPGTAYGYTF
TGTGCCAGCAGTCCTCCGGGAACCGCCTATGGCTACACCTTC
>TRBV18|.|.|TRBJ1-1
CASSPRQSMNTEAFF
TGTGCCAGCTCACCAAGACAGTCGATGAACACTGAAGCTTTCTTT